This T cell receptor (beta chain) was identified during a study of blood T cells in healthy people across ages. Study-level results: The diversity estimates, figures obtained from one million T cells, were considered underestimates. Across the age range, TCR beta diversity per million T cells fell in a roughly linear way. Higher diversity and more naive CD4+ cells were features of long-lived donors, compared to aged donors.

Germline CDR1 MGHDK, CDR2 SYGVNS. Between the trimmed V and J ends, which lost 5 bases and 14 bases, there was a span of 16 bases. This CDR3 region has 13 residues. For this clonotype: What it recognizes is unknown.

Each sample yielded at least 6 million isolated PBMCs. For the second PCR, which ran for 7 to 11 cycles, a sample-barcoded 5' primer and a J-beta primer mix were used. Each CDR3 protein is one row after TCRdb ran MiXCR on the 5' RACE reads. The sample has under 850,000 distinct CDR3 sequences; 35% to 40% are singletons. Sequenced sample: blood. This rearrangement joins TRBV25-1 to TRBJ1-6; D ambiguous. This TCR was recovered from a man between 18 and 29 years old in good health. The CDR3 reads CASSPLGLITLHF. The DNA of the CDR3 is TGTGCCAGCAGTCCCTTAGGACTAATCACCCTCCACTTT.